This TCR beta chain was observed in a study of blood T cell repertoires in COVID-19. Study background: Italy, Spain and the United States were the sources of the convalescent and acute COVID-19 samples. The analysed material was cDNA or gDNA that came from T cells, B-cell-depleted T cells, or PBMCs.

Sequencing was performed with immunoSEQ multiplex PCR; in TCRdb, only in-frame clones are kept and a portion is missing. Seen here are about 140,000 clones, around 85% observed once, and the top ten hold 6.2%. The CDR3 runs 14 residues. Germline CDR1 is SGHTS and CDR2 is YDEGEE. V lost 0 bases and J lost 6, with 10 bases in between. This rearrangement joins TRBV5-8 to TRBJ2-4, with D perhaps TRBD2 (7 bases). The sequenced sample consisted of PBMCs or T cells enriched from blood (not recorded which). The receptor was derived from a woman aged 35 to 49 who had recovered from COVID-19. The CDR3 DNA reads TGTGCCAGCAGCTTGGGGGGGGGCAGAAACATTCAGTACTTC. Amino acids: CASSLGGGRNIQYF.